This TCR beta chain was sequenced in a study of blood T cell repertoires in COVID-19. On the study more broadly: Specimens from acute and convalescent COVID-19 originated in the United States, Italy and Spain. PBMCs, B-cell-depleted T cells, or T cells were the source of the cDNA or gDNA that made up the material.

This clone appeared once. Original analysis: Estimation of nucleated cell counts was performed using reference gene primer amplification. Measured with immunoSEQ multiplex PCR; TCRdb has only the in-frame clones, and not every one. Clonal size and the V and J genes are those of that table, whereas D and trimming came from the DNA. The table includes around 340,000 clones, 83% detected once. Sequenced sample: peripheral blood. The source of this sequence is a man aged 30-40 years with active or convalescent COVID-19.

The CDR3, as DNA: TGTGCCAGCTTAACAGGGGACGGGTCACCCCTCCACTTT. Amino acids: CASLTGDGSPLHF. The chain uses TRBV28 and TRBJ1-6; TRBD1 matches at 7 bases. CDR3 length: 13 amino acids. V was clipped by 8 bases and J by 10 bases; unmatched bases: 8. The V gene's germline CDR1 is MDHEN and CDR2 SYDVKM.